The clone carrying this T cell receptor beta chain was seen a handful of times. The method was immunoSEQ multiplex PCR; TCRdb's version includes in-frame clones alone and lacks a portion of them. The data hold some 140,000 clones, with roughly 83% observed a single time. These data belong to a study of blood T cell repertoires in COVID-19. The V gene's germline CDR1 is KGHSH and CDR2 LQKENI. The ends were cut back, 3 bases at V and 7 bases at J, with 13 bases in the middle. CDR3 length equals 14 residues. V and J are TRBV18 and TRBJ1-3, with a weak D call TRBD1 (6 bases). This sequence originates from an elderly woman with acute or convalescent COVID-19. The sequencing input was peripheral blood. CDR3 coding DNA: TGTGCCAGCTCACCCCCCCCCAGGGGTAACACCATATATTTT. Protein: CASSPPPRGNTIYF. Based on the CDR3 plus reference TRBV18 and TRBJ1-3, the full variable domain is NAGVMQNPRHLVRRRGQEARLRCSPMKGHSHVYWYRQLPEEGLKFMVYLQKENIIDESGMPKERFSAEFPKEGPSILRIQQVVRGDSAAYFCASSPPPRGNTIYFGEGSWLTVV.